The clone carrying this T cell receptor beta chain showed up many times. Antigen specificity is unknown. With the read ending 3 residues before the CDR3 end, the germline J gene is used to fill in that end. The sample comes from a study of T cell clonality in common variable immunodeficiency. CVID and control samples used equivalent genomic DNA input. Profiling relied on immunoSEQ multiplex PCR, and the TCRdb table lists in-frame clones only, not all of them. Altogether some 40,000 clones were found in the sample, and no singletons occur. Blood samples were heparinized, roughly 5 to 8.5 ml per donor. Trimming cost V 4 bases and J 9 bases; bases outside gene matches: 8. Germline assignment: CDR1 LNHDA and CDR2 SQIVND (reference sequence). This CDR3 has 15 amino acids. Notes on the study in general: CVID subjects had higher TCRbeta clonality than healthy controls, most marked in about a third.

The sequence was collected from a person aged 18 to 70 in good health. The chain links TRBV19 to TRBJ1-6; the match to TRBD1 covers 8 bases. Specimen: peripheral blood mononuclear cells. CDR3 residues: CASSTVTGVGSPLHF. The covered CDR3 bases are TGTGCCAGTAGTACTGTGACAGGGGTTGGTTCACCC.